The sequence of this TCR beta chain was determined in a study of cytomegalovirus exposure and HLA in healthy donors. Study outcomes and limitations: The study recorded 164 TCR beta chains that were cytomegalovirus-associated.

TCRdb's copy holds only in-frame clones and misses some; the assay was immunoSEQ multiplex PCR. The sample shows 110,000 or so clones, roughly 90% of them seen only once. As regards this clone: What it binds is unknown.

The CDR3 is 14 residues long. Germline CDR1 reads SGHDN; CDR2 reads FVKESK. V gave up 4 bases and J gave up 5 bases, with 14 bases separating them. While the first cohort had around 700 subjects, the donors belonged to the separate validation cohort of about 130 subjects. The sample comprised PBMCs. The chain uses TRBV14 and TRBJ2-5, with unresolved D. The receptor was isolated from a woman between 18 and 29 years old in good health and CMV-seronegative. The CDR3 loop is CASSRRLGWETQYF. CDR3 nucleotide sequence: TGTGCCAGCAGCCGAAGACTTGGGTGGGAGACCCAGTACTTC.